Listed here are 12 T cell receptor beta chains from one sample, sequenced in a study of cytomegalovirus exposure and HLA in healthy donors. In the PCR, 60 Vbeta and 13 Jbeta primers were used. The assay was immunoSEQ multiplex PCR, and TCRdb's table has in-frame clones only and misses some. The repertoire holds some 120,000 clones, 80% seen once, with over 0.2% in the top ten. Sequenced sample: PBMCs. The receptors come from a man aged 50-59 years in good health and CMV-seronegative.

The gene calls are TRBV28 and TRBJ1-5, with D hard to call. Germline V gives CDR1 MDHEN, CDR2 SYDVKM. Trimming stripped 3 bases from V and 7 bases from J, with 16 bases between. The length of the CDR3 is 15 residues. CDR3 DNA: TGTGCCAGCAGTTTCCCGCCAGCAGGTAGGCAGCCCCAGCATTTT. Residues: CASSFPPAGRQPQHF.

This chain links TRBV28 with TRBJ2-5; 11 bases align to TRBD2. Germline CDR1 is MDHEN and CDR2 is SYDVKM. CDR3 size: 15 residues. After removal of 2 bases from V and 5 bases from J, the junction contained 4 bases not matched to a gene. The CDR3 sequence: CASSLGSGGAETQYF. The CDR3 DNA reads as TGTGCCAGCAGTTTAGGTAGCGGGGGGGCCGAGACCCAGTACTTC. Together with reference TRBV28 and TRBJ2-5, the CDR3 gives the full variable domain: DVKVTQSSRYLVKRTGEKVFLECVQDMDHENMFWYRQDPGLGLRLIYFSYDVKMKEKGDIPEGYSVSREKKERFSLILESASTNQTSMYLCASSLGSGGAETQYFGPGTRLLVL.

V gene TRBV5-4 combines with J gene TRBJ2-7, with a possible D match to TRBD2 (6 bases). The length of the CDR3 is 15 residues. Trimming shortened V by 0 bases and J by 5 bases, and 15 bases separated the two germline ends. Germline CDR1 SGHNT, CDR2 YYREEE (reference sequence). This chain's CDR3 is CASSLVQQAGHEQYF. CDR3 nucleotide sequence: TGTGCCAGCAGCTTGGTTCAACAGGCGGGGCACGAGCAGTACTTC.

The V call is TRBV28, the J call TRBJ2-1; TRBD2 aligns across 9 bases. The CDR3 length is 17 residues. Germline loops: CDR1 MDHEN, CDR2 SYDVKM. J lost 7 bases, V lost 6 bases, and 16 bases had no gene match. The CDR3 DNA sequence: TGTGCCAGCAGCCTGACTCTTGGGCGGGAGGGCCCGAATGAGCAGTTCTTC. It encodes CASSLTLGREGPNEQFF.

The genes are TRBV29-1 and TRBJ2-1; TRBD1 matches at 11 bases. The CDR3 loop spans 14 amino acids. V lost 5 bases to trimming and J lost 3 bases; unmatched junction nucleotides: 3. The germline CDR1 and CDR2 sequences are SQVTM and ANQGSEA. CDR3 region: CSVSGTGGYNEQFF. CDR3 sequence (DNA): TGCAGCGTTTCCGGGACAGGGGGCTACAATGAGCAGTTCTTC.

CDR3 in amino acids: CASSAPGQRTSYEQYF. The CDR3 nucleotides are TGTGCCAGCAGTGCCCCGGGACAAAGAACCTCCTACGAGCAGTACTTC. This chain links TRBV28 with TRBJ2-7, with D maybe TRBD1 (6 bases). The CDR3 is made up of 16 amino acids. V was cut by 5 bases and J by 0 bases, with 17 bases left in between. In germline, CDR1 is MDHEN, CDR2 SYDVKM.

The V gene is TRBV6-1, the J gene TRBJ2-7; weak D call: TRBD1 (6 bases). This CDR3 has 15 residues. CDR1 is MNHNS, CDR2 SASEGT, per germline. V lost 7 bases, J lost 7 bases, and 23 bases lay in between. CDR3 residues: CASTQTNRVGREQYF. Written as DNA, the CDR3 is TGTGCCAGCACCCAAACTAACAGGGTTGGTCGGGAGCAGTACTTC.

The chain uses TRBV29-1 and TRBJ2-5, with D possibly matching TRBD2 (5 bases). The J call is uncertain, as TRBJ2-7 better fits the DNA end. Looked up from germline, CDR1 is SQVTM and CDR2 is ANQGSEA. The CDR3 has 12 amino acids. DNA for the CDR3: TGCAGCGTTATAGGGAGCCCCTACGAGCAGTACTTC. Translating it yields CSVIGSPYEQYF.

This clone occurred a few times. The V and J genes are TRBV27 and TRBJ1-6, with TRBD1 identical over 7 bases. The ends lost 4 bases at V and 6 bases at J; junction bases unmatched: 6. CDR1 is MNHEY, CDR2 SMNVEV, per germline (reference sequence). This CDR3 has 15 amino acids. CDR3 bases: TGTGCCAGCAGTTCTAACCGGGACAGTAATTCACCCCTCCACTTT. It codes for CASSSNRDSNSPLHF.

This rearrangement joins TRBV7-9 to TRBJ1-2, with D hard to call. Trimming took off 1 base at V and 7 bases at J, with 13 bases between the two ends. This CDR3 is built from 14 residues. The germline V gene encodes CDR1 SEHNR and CDR2 FQNEAQ (reference sequence). The CDR3 protein is CASSLEGGVRGYTF. Here the CDR3 DNA reads TGTGCCAGCAGCTTAGAGGGAGGCGTTCGTGGCTACACCTTC.

The chain recombines TRBV18 with TRBJ2-3, with TRBD2 identical over 8 bases. The CDR3 contains 15 residues. The germline V gene encodes CDR1 KGHSH and CDR2 LQKENI. Trimming removed 3 bases from V and 5 bases from J; junction bases left unmatched: 7. The CDR3 nucleotides are TGTGCCAGCTCACCTCGGACGGGAGGGCAAGATACGCAGTATTTT. This translates into CASSPRTGGQDTQYF.

The rearrangement links TRBV19 to TRBJ1-2, with 8 nucleotides matching TRBD1. CDR3 length: 14 amino acids. The V segment lost 6 bases and the J segment 4 bases; nucleotides outside the gene matches: 7. Germline V gene data show CDR1 as LNHDA and CDR2 as SQIVND (reference sequence). CDR3 residues: CASSHTGGGYGYTF. CDR3 DNA sequence: TGTGCCAGTAGCCATACAGGGGGAGGCTATGGCTACACCTTC.